This T cell receptor beta chain was obtained from a study of T-cell reconstitution after alpha-beta-depleted transplantation in children. Study-level findings and limits: Some patients owed their high day-60 TCRbeta diversity to surviving recipient T cells and thymic progenitors. Expanded graft clones numbering several hundred reportedly gave rise to alpha-beta T cells about two months after transplant. Counts and diversity of T cells one year after transplant came mostly from newly produced T cells.

A library of TCRbeta sequences, prepared with unique molecular identifiers, was generated. MiXCR was run by TCRdb on the PCR reads, yielding one entry per CDR3 protein. The data show about 600,000 distinct CDR3 sequences, over 10% seen once. Of note for this clonotype: The target antigen is unknown.

The germline gives CDR1 SGHTA, CDR2 FQGTGA. V was pared by 2 bases and J by 1 base, with 5 bases of the junction left unmatched. CDR3 size: 17 residues. The clonotype comes from a male patient aged 10 to 17 who had a stem cell transplant for acute myeloid leukemia, so the T cells may come from the graft donor. This sample comprised PBMCs, mostly from graft donor cells, obtained 360 days after TCRalphabeta/CD19-depleted stem cell transplant. V and J are TRBV7-3 and TRBJ2-5, with 12 bases matching TRBD2. The CDR3, as DNA: TGTGCCAGCAGCTTAGTTGCTAGCGGGAGGGGCCAAGAGACCCAGTACTTC. Residues: CASSLVASGRGQETQYF.